This TCR beta chain came from a study of human T cells and chemical hapten exposure. About the study: DPC (0.01%) was patch tested on the upper back and read at 6 days.

Details on this clonotype: The antigen remains undetermined.

The V gene's germline CDR1 is SGHVS and CDR2 FQNEAQ. V lost 1 base and J lost 5, with 7 bases in between. The CDR3 sequence is 13 residues long. Each CDR3 protein gets one entry after TCRdb re-called the RACE reads with MiXCR. The repertoire includes about 120,000 distinct CDR3 sequences, roughly 13% of them detected once, and about 0.9% sits in the top ten. Time point of the sample: patch test 1, 2 weeks after DPC sensitization. Stated treatment: therapeutic diphenylcyclopropenone sensitization with weekly scalp DPC. Findings and limits, study-wide: Given that the donors had alopecia, their immune response may differ from that seen in healthy people.

The chain couples TRBV7-8 to TRBJ2-3, with D uncertain. The specimen comprised whole blood, sampled in connection with sensitization to the hapten diphenylcyclopropenone (DPC). The source is a man aged 18-30 years with alopecia areata. Some clones in this sample may be carry-over from other donors' samples. The CDR3 sequence: CASSLGFEDTQYF. CDR3 bases: TGTGCCAGCAGCTTAGGTTTCGAAGATACGCAGTATTTT.